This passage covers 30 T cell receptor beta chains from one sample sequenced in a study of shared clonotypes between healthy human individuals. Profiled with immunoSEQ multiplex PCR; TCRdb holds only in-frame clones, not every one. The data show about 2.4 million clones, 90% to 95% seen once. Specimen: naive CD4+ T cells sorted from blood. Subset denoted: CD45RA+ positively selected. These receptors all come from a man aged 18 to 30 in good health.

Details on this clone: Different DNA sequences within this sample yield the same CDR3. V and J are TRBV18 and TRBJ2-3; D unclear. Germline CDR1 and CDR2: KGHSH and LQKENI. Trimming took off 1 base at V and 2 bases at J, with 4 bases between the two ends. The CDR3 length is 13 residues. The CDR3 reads CASSPRNTDTQYF. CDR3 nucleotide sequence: TGTGCCAGCTCACCACGGAACACAGATACGCAGTATTTT.

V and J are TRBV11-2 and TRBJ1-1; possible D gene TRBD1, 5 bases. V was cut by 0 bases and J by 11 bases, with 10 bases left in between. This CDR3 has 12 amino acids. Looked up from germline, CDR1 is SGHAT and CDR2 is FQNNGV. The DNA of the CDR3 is TGTGCCAGCAGCTTAGAGGGGCTTGGGGCTTTCTTT. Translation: CASSLEGLGAFF.

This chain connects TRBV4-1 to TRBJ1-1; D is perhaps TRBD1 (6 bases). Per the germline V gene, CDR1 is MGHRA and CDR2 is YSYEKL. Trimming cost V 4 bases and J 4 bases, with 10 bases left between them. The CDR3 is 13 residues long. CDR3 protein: CASSPTGSTEAFF. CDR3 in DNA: TGCGCCAGCAGCCCTACAGGGAGCACTGAAGCTTTCTTT.

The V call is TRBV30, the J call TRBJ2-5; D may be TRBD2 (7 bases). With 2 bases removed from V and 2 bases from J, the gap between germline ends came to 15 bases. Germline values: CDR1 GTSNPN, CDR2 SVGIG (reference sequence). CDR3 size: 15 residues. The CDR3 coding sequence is TGTGCCTGGAGTTCTCGCGGGGGCCTTCAAGAGACCCAGTACTTC. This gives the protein CAWSSRGGLQETQYF.

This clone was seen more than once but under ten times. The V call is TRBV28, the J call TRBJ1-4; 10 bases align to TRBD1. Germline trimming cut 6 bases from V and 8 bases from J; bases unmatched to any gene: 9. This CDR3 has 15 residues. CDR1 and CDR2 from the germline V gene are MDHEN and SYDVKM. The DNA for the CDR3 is TGTGCCAGCAGCCTCAGGACAGGGGGAAGGGAAAAACTGTTTTTT. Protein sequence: CASSLRTGGREKLFF.

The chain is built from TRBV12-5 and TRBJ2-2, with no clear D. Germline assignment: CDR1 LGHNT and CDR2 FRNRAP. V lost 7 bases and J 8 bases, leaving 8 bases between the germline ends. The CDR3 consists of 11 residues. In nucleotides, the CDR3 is TGTGCTAGTGCCATAGTAGGGGAGCTGTTTTTT. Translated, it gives CASAIVGELFF.

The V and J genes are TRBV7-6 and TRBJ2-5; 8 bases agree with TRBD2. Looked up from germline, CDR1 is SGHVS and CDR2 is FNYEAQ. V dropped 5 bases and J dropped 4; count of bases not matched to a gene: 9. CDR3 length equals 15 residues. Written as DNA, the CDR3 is TGTGCCAGCAGCCGGAGCGGGAGTAAGACAGAGACCCAGTACTTC. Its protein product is CASSRSGSKTETQYF. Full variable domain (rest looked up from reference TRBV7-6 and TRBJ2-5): GAGVSQSPRYKVTKRGQDVALRCDPISGHVSLYWYRQALGQGPEFLTYFNYEAQQDKSGLPNDRFSAERPEGSISTLTIQRTEQRDSAMYRCASSRSGSKTETQYFGPGTRLLVL.

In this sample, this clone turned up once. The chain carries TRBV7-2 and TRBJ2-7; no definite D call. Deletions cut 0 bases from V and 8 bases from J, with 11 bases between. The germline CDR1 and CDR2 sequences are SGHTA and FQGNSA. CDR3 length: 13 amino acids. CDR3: CASSLAGQGKQYF. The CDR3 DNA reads TGTGCCAGCAGCTTAGCGGGCCAAGGGAAGCAGTACTTC.

The DNA for the CDR3 is TGTGCCAGCAGCTTCTCCGGACAGCTTAGCAATCAGCCCCAGCATTTT. This encodes CASSFSGQLSNQPQHF. The rearrangement uses TRBV5-8 and TRBJ1-5; tentative D call: TRBD1 (6 bases). Trimming shortened V by 2 bases and J by 0 bases, and 12 bases separated the two germline ends. The CDR3 is 16 residues long. Germline CDR1 and CDR2: SGHTS and YDEGEE.

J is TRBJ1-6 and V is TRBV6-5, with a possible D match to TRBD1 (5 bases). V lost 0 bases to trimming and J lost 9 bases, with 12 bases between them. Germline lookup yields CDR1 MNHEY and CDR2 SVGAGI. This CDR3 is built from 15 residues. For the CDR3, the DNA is TGTGCCAGCAGTTACTCTGGCAGGGAAGCTTCACCCCTCCACTTT. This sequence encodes CASSYSGREASPLHF.

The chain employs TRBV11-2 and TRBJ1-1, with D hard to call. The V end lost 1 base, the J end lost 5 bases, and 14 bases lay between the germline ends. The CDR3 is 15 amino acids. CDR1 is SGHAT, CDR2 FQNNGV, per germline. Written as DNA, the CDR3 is TGTGCCAGCAGCTTAGTGATGGGGTCTTGGACTGAAGCTTTCTTT. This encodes CASSLVMGSWTEAFF.

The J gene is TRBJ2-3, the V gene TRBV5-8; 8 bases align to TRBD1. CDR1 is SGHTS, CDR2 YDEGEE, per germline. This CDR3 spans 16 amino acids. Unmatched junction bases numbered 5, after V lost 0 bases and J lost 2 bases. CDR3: CASSLVGQGPTDTQYF. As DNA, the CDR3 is TGTGCCAGCAGCTTGGTCGGACAGGGCCCCACAGATACGCAGTATTTT.

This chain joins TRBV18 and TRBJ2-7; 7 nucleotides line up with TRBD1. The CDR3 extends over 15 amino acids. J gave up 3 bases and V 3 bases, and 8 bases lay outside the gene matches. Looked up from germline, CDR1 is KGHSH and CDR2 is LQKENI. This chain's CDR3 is CASSPETGTHYEQYF. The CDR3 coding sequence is TGTGCCAGCTCACCCGAGACAGGGACACACTACGAGCAGTACTTC. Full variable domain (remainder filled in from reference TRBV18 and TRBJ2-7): NAGVMQNPRHLVRRRGQEARLRCSPMKGHSHVYWYRQLPEEGLKFMVYLQKENIIDESGMPKERFSAEFPKEGPSILRIQQVVRGDSAAYFCASSPETGTHYEQYFGPGTRLTVT.

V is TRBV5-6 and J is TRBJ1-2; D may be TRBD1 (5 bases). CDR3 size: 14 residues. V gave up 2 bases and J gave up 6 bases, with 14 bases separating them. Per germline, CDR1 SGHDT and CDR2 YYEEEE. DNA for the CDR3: TGTGCCAGCAGCTTCGGAAGGGGTAGGCATGGCTACACCTTC. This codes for CASSFGRGRHGYTF.

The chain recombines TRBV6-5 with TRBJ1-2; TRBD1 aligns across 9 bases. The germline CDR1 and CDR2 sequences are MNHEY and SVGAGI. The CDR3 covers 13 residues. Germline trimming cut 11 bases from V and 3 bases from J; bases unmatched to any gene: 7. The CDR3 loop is CAAGTGFDYGYTF. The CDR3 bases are TGTGCCGCCGGGACAGGGTTTGACTATGGCTACACCTTC.

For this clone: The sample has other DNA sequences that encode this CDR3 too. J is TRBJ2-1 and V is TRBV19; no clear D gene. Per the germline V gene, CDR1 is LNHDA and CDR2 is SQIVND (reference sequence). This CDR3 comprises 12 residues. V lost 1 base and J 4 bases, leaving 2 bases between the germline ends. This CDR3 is CASSIGYNEQFF. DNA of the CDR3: TGTGCCAGTAGTATAGGGTACAATGAGCAGTTCTTC.

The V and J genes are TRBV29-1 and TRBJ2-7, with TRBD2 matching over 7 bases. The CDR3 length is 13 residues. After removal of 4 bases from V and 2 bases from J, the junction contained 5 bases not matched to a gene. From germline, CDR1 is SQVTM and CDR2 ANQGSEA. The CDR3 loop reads CSVGASGAYEQYF. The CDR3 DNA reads TGCAGCGTTGGGGCTAGCGGTGCCTACGAGCAGTACTTC.

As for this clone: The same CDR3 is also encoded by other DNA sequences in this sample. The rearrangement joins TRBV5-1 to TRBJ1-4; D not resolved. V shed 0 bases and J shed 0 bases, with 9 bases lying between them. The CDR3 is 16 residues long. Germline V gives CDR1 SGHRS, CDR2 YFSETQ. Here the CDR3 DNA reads TGCGCCAGCAGCTTGGGGCAGCGAGCAACTAATGAAAAACTGTTTTTT. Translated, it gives CASSLGQRATNEKLFF.

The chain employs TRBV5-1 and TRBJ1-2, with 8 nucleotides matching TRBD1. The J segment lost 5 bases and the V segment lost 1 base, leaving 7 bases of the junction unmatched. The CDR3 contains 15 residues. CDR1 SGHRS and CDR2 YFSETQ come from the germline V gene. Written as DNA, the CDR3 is TGCGCCAGCAGCTTGTGGCAGGGGGCAGGTTATGGCTACACCTTC. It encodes CASSLWQGAGYGYTF.

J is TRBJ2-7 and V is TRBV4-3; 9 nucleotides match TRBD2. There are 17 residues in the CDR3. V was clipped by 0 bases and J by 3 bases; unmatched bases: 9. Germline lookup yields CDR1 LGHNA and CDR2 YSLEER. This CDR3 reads CASSQDVLAGLYYEQYF. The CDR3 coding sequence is TGCGCCAGCAGCCAAGATGTACTAGCGGGCCTTTACTACGAGCAGTACTTC.

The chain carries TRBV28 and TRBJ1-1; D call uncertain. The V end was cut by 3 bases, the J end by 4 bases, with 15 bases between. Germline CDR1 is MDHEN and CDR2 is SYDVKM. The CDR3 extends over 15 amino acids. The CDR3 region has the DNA TGTGCCAGCAGTTTCTCAAGGCCAGGTGGCACTGAAGCTTTCTTT. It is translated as CASSFSRPGGTEAFF.

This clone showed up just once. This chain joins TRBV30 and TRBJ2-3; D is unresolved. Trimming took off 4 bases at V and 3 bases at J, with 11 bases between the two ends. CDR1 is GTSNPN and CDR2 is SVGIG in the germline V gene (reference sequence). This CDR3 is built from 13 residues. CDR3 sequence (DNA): TGTGCCTGGACCTTTTTGGGTACAGATACGCAGTATTTT. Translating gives CAWTFLGTDTQYF.

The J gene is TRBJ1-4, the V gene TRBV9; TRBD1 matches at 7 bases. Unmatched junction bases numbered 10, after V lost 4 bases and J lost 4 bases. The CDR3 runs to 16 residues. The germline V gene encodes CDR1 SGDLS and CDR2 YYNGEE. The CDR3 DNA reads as TGTGCCAGCAGCCCAAGGCGGGACAGAGATAATGAAAAACTGTTTTTT. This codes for CASSPRRDRDNEKLFF. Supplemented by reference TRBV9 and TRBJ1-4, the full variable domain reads DSGVTQTPKHLITATGQRVTLRCSPRSGDLSVYWYQQSLDQGLQFLIQYYNGEERAKGNILERFSAQQFPDLHSELNLSSLELGDSALYFCASSPRRDRDNEKLFFGSGTQLSVL.

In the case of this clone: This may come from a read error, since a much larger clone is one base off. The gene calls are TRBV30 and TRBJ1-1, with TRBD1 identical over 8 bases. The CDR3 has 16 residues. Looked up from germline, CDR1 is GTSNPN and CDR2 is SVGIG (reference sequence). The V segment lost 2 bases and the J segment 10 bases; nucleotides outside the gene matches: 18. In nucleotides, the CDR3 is TGTGCCTGGAGTCTCGAGGAGTCAGGGGGCCCGCTCCGAGCTTTCTTT. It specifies CAWSLEESGGPLRAFF.

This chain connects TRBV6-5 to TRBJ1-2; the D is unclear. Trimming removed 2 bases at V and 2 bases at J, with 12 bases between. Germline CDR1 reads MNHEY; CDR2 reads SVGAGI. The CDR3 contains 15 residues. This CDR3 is CASSYKALMNYGYTF. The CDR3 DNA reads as TGTGCCAGCAGTTACAAAGCCCTTATGAACTATGGCTACACCTTC.

In DNA form, the CDR3 reads TGTGCCAGTAAGGGGGAGGGTCCGATTAATCAGCCCCAGCATTTT. It is translated as CASKGEGPINQPQHF. The V call is TRBV19, the J call TRBJ1-5, with D possibly TRBD1 on 6 matching bases. CDR3 size: 15 residues. V lost 7 bases to trimming and J lost 4 bases, with 17 bases between them. The V gene's germline CDR1 is LNHDA and CDR2 SQIVND (reference sequence).

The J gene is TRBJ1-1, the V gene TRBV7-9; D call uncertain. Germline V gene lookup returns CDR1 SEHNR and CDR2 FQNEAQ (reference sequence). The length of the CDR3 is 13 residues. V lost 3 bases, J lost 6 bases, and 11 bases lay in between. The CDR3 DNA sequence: TGTGCCAGCAGCTTCGCGGAATTAGCTGAAGCTTTCTTT. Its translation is CASSFAELAEAFF.

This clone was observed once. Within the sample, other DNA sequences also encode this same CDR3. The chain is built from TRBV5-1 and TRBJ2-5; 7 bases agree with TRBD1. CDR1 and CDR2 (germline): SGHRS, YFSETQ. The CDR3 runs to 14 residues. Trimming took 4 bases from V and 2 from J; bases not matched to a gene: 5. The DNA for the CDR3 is TGCGCCAGCAGCCCCCAGGGGGTTCAAGAGACCCAGTACTTC. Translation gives CASSPQGVQETQYF.

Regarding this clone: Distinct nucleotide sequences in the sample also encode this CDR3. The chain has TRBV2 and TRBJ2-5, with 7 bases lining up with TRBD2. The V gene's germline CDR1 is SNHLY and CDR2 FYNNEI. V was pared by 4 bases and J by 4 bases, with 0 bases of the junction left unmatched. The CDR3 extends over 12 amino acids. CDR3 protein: CASSGGGETQYF. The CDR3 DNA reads TGTGCCAGCAGTGGGGGGGGAGAGACCCAGTACTTC. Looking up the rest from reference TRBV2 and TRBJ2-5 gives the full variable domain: EPEVTQTPSHQVTQMGQEVILRCVPISNHLYFYWYRQILGQKVEFLVSFYNNEISEKSEIFDDQFSVERPDGSNFTLKIRSTKLEDSAMYFCASSGGGETQYFGPGTRLLVL.

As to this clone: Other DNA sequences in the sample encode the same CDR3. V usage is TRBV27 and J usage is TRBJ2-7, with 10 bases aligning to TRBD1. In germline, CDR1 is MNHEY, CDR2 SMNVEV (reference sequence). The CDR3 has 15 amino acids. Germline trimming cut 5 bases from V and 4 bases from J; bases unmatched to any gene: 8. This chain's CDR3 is CASSLTGTGVYEQYF. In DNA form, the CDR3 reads TGTGCCAGCAGTCTAACCGGGACAGGGGTATACGAGCAGTACTTC.